The rows below give T cell receptor beta chains drawn from one sample of a study of blood T cell repertoires in COVID-19. Measured with immunoSEQ multiplex PCR; TCRdb has only the in-frame clones, and not every one. The repertoire holds a few hundred thousand clones, with about nine tenths as singletons. The sequencing sample was made of PBMCs or T cells enriched from blood (not recorded which). These receptors were obtained from a woman under 40 who had recovered from COVID-19. Both conserved end residues are part of each CDR3. Fields, in order: D gene, V gene, clone size, J gene, CDR3 protein, CDR3 DNA. The D gene is left open where the match is weak. Size tells how often a clone was seen (once, few, many) or the class of an expanded clone, and some rows leave it out.

D: TRBD1
V: TRBV10-3
size: NA
J: TRBJ2-5
CDR3: CAISGKRTGGQETQYF
DNA: TGTGCCATCAGTGGAAAAAGGACAGGGGGGCAAGAGACCCAGTACTTC

D: NA
V: TRBV7-2
size: NA
J: TRBJ2-7
CDR3: CASSTVQGSYEQYF
DNA: TGTGCCAGCAGCACGGTACAGGGCTCCTACGAGCAGTACTTC

D: NA
V: TRBV6-5
size: NA
J: TRBJ1-3
CDR3: CASSYLASSGNTIYF
DNA: TGTGCCAGCAGTTACTTGGCCTCCTCTGGAAACACCATATATTTT

D: TRBD2
V: TRBV7-2
size: NA
J: TRBJ2-1
CDR3: CASSRLPRGLAAYEQFF
DNA: TGTGCCAGCAGTCGACTGCCGAGAGGACTAGCGGCGTACGAGCAGTTCTTC

D: NA
V: TRBV10-3
size: NA
J: TRBJ2-1
CDR3: CAISLGLSNEQFF
DNA: TGTGCCATCAGCCTAGGCCTTAGTAATGAGCAGTTCTTC

D: NA
V: TRBV27
size: NA
J: TRBJ1-1
CDR3: CASSLLGRWVNTEAFF
DNA: TGTGCCAGCAGTTTATTAGGGAGATGGGTGAACACTGAAGCTTTCTTT

D: TRBD1
V: TRBV19
size: NA
J: TRBJ1-4
CDR3: CASTWDRGSEKLFF
DNA: TGTGCCAGTACGTGGGACAGGGGTTCTGAAAAACTGTTTTTT

D: NA
V: TRBV5-6
size: NA
J: TRBJ2-7
CDR3: CASSRPAVAVYEQYF
DNA: TGTGCCAGCAGCCGTCCCGCGGTAGCAGTCTACGAGCAGTACTTC

D: NA
V: TRBV6-2/TRBV6-3
size: NA
J: TRBJ1-3
CDR3: CASSLRGHTEQGANTIYF
DNA: TGTGCCAGCAGTCTCCGCGGACATACAGAACAAGGAGCAAACACCATATATTTT

D: NA
V: TRBV9
size: once
J: TRBJ1-4
CDR3: CASSARDFSVPNEKLFF
DNA: TGTGCCAGCAGCGCCAGGGACTTCAGCGTCCCTAATGAAAAACTGTTTTTT

D: NA
V: TRBV19
size: NA
J: TRBJ1-1
CDR3: CASSIAGGHDTEAFF
DNA: TGTGCCAGTAGTATAGCGGGGGGGCACGACACTGAAGCTTTCTTT

D: TRBD1
V: TRBV5-1
size: NA
J: TRBJ1-1
CDR3: CASSVGQQNTEAFF
DNA: TGCGCCAGCAGCGTGGGACAGCAGAACACTGAAGCTTTCTTT

D: NA
V: TRBV11-2
size: NA
J: TRBJ2-2
CDR3: CASSSPAARELFF
DNA: TGTGCCAGCAGCTCCCCTGCTGCGAGGGAGCTGTTTTTT

D: NA
V: TRBV10-3
size: NA
J: TRBJ2-1
CDR3: CAISELRGSNYNEQFF
DNA: TGTGCCATCAGTGAGCTTAGGGGATCTAACTACAATGAGCAGTTCTTC

D: NA
V: TRBV15
size: NA
J: TRBJ1-1
CDR3: CATSRVSQTEAFF
DNA: TGTGCCACCAGCAGAGTGTCACAGACGGAAGCTTTCTTT

D: TRBD1
V: TRBV5-1
size: once
J: TRBJ2-7
CDR3: CASSPGQGAYEQYF
DNA: TGCGCCAGCAGCCCCGGACAGGGGGCCTACGAGCAGTACTTC

D: NA
V: TRBV7-8
size: NA
J: TRBJ2-7
CDR3: CASSVYEYEQYF
DNA: TGTGCCAGCAGCGTTTACGAGTACGAGCAGTACTTC

D: TRBD2
V: TRBV29-1
size: NA
J: TRBJ2-3
CDR3: CSAKGLADSSTDTQYF
DNA: TGCAGCGCCAAGGGACTAGCTGACTCTAGCACAGATACGCAGTATTTT